This section outlines one T cell receptor beta chain sequence together with its context. This sample was taken from a study of T cell changes during pregnancy in multiple sclerosis. Generated by immunoSEQ multiplex PCR, the TCRdb table keeps only in-frame clones and is missing some. The sample contains around 40,000 clones, 85% to 95% of which appear only once. This CDR3 comprises 14 residues. V gave up 4 bases and J gave up 4 bases; unmatched junction bases: 7. Germline assignment: CDR1 SGHDT and CDR2 YYEEEE. The chain combines TRBV5-6 with TRBJ1-2, with 7 bases identical to TRBD1. Sequencing was performed on CD4+ T cells from peripheral blood mononuclear cells, taken in the second trimester of pregnancy. The source of this sequence is a female donor with multiple sclerosis, enrolled in a pregnancy study. CDR3 protein: CASSQLGQSYGYTF. CDR3 nucleotide sequence: TGTGCCAGCAGCCAATTGGGACAGAGCTATGGCTACACCTTC.